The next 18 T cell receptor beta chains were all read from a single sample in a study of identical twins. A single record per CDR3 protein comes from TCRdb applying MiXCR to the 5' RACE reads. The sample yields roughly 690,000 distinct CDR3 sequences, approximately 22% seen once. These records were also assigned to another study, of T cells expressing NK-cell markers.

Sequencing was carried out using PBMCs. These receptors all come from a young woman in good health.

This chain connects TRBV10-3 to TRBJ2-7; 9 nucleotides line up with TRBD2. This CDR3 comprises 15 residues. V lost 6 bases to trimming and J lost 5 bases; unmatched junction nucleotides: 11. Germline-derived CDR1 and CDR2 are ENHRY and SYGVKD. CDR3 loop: CAISATVAGADEQYF. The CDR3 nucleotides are TGTGCCATCAGCGCCACGGTAGCGGGAGCCGACGAGCAGTACTTC.

The DNA of the CDR3 is TGCGCCAGCAGCTTCCCGGGACTAGCGATAGATACGCAGTATTTT. Its translation: CASSFPGLAIDTQYF. This chain joins TRBV5-1 and TRBJ2-3, with TRBD2 matching over 10 bases. The CDR3 consists of 15 residues. V lost 2 bases, J lost 5 bases, and 5 bases stayed unmatched. CDR1 and CDR2 from the germline V gene are SGHRS and YFSETQ.

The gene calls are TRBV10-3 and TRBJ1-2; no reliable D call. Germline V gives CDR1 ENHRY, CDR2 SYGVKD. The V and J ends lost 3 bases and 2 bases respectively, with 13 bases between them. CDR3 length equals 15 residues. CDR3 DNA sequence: TGTGCCATCAGTGACCCTATCGACATAAACTATGGCTACACCTTC. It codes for CAISDPIDINYGYTF.

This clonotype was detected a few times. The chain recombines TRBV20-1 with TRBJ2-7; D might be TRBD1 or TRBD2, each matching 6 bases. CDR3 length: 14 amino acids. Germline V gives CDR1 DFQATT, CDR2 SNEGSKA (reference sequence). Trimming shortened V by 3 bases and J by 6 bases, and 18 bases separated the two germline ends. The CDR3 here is CSARGAVGTSEQYF. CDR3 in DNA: TGCAGTGCTAGGGGGGCTGTGGGGACTTCCGAGCAGTACTTC.

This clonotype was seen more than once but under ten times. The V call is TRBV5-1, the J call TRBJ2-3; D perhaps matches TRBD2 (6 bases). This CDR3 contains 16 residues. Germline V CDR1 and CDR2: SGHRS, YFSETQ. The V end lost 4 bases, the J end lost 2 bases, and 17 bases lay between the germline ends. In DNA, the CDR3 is TGCGCCAGCAGCCTAAGGAGGGAGTCGCTCACAGATACGCAGTATTTT. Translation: CASSLRRESLTDTQYF.

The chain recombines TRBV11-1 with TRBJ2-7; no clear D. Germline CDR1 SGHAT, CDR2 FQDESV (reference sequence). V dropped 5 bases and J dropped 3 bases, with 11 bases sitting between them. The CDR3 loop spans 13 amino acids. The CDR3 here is CASSKINNYEQYF. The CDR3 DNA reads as TGTGCCAGCAGCAAAATTAACAACTACGAGCAGTACTTC.

DNA for the CDR3: TGTGCCAGCAGACGACAGGGGCAGCTGTTTTTT. Protein: CASRRQGQLFF. V usage is TRBV6-5 and J usage is TRBJ2-2; 8 bases map to TRBD1. This CDR3 has 11 amino acids. Germline lookup yields CDR1 MNHEY and CDR2 SVGAGI. Trimming took 6 bases from V and 12 from J; bases not matched to a gene: 3.

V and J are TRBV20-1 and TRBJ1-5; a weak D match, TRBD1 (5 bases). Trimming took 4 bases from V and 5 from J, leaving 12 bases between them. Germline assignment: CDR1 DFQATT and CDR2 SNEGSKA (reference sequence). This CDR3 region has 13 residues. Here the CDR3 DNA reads TGCAGTGCTACAGGGTTGGGCGATCAGCCCCAGCATTTT. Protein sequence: CSATGLGDQPQHF.

CDR3 DNA sequence: TGCAGTGCTAGACCCCTATTAGCCACAGTACACAATGAGCAGTTCTTC. Amino acids: CSARPLLATVHNEQFF. The chain has TRBV20-1 and TRBJ2-1; D unresolved. CDR3 length: 16 amino acids. Trimming stripped 2 bases from V and 5 bases from J, with 19 bases between. Looked up from germline, CDR1 is DFQATT and CDR2 is SNEGSKA (reference sequence).

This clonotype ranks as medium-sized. Here the CDR3 reads CSAPGQGRAQYF. In DNA form, the CDR3 reads TGCAGTGCTCCGGGACAGGGAAGGGCGCAGTATTTT. The chain combines TRBV20-1 with TRBJ2-3, with TRBD1 matching 9 bases. Looked up from germline, CDR1 is DFQATT and CDR2 is SNEGSKA (reference sequence). The trim removed 5 bases at V and 10 bases at J, leaving 7 bases unmatched. CDR3 size: 12 residues.

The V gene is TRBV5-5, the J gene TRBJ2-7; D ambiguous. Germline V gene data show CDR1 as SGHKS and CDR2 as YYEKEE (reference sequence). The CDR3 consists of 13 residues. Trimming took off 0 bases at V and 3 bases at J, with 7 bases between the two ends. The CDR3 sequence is CASSLEGHYEQYF. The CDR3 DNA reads TGTGCCAGCAGCTTGGAGGGTCACTACGAGCAGTACTTC.

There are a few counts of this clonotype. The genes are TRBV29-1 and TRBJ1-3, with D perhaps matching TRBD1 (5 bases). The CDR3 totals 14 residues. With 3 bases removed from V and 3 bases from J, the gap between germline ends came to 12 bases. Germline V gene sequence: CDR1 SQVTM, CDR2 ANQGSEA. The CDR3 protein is CSVESRDRGNTIYF. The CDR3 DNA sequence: TGCAGCGTTGAGAGCCGGGACCGTGGAAACACCATATATTTT.

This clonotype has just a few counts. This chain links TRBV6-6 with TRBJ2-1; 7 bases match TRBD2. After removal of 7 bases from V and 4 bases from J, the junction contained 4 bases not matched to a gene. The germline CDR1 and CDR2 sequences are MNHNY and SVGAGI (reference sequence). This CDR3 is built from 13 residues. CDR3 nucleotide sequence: TGTGCCAGCATCGAGGGACTATACAATGAGCAGTTCTTC. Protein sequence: CASIEGLYNEQFF.

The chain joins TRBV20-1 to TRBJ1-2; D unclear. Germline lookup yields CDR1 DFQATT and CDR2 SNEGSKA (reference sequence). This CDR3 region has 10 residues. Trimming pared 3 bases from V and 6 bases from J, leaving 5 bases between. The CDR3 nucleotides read TGCAGTGCTAGGCGGGATGGCTACACCTTC. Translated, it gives CSARRDGYTF.

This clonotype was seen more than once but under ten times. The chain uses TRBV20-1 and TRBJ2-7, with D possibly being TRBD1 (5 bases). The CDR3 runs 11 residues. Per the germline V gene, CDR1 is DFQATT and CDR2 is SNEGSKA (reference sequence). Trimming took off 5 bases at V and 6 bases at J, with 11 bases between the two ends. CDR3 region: CSAPRDSEQYF. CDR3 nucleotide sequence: TGCAGTGCTCCGCGAGACAGCGAGCAGTACTTC.

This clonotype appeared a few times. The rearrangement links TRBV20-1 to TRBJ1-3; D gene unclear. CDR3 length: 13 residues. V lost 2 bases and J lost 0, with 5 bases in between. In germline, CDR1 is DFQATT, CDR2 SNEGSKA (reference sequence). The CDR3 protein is CSARSGSGNTIYF. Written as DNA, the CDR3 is TGCAGTGCTAGATCAGGCTCTGGAAACACCATATATTTT.

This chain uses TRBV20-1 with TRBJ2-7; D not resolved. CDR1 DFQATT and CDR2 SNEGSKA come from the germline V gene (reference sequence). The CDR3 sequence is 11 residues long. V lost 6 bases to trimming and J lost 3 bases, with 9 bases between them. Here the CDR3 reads CSAFRFYEQYF. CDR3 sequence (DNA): TGCAGTGCGTTCCGCTTCTACGAGCAGTACTTC.

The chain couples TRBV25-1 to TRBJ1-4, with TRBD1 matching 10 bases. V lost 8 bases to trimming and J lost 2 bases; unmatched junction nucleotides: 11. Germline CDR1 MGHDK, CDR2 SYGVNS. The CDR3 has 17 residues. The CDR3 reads CASGDRTGGWTNEKLFF. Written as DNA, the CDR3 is TGTGCCAGCGGGGACCGGACAGGGGGTTGGACTAATGAAAAACTGTTTTTT. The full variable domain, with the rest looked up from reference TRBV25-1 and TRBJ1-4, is EADIYQTPRYLVIGTGKKITLECSQTMGHDKMYWYQQDPGMELHLIHYSYGVNSTEKGDLSSESTVSRIRTEHFPLTLESARPSHTSQYLCASGDRTGGWTNEKLFFGSGTQLSVL.